One and the same sample provided the 20 T cell receptor beta chains below, sequenced in a study of cytomegalovirus exposure and HLA in healthy donors. The PCR was carried out with 60 Vbeta primers and 13 Jbeta primers. Measured with immunoSEQ multiplex PCR; TCRdb has only the in-frame clones, and not every one. The table counts roughly 50,000 clones; approximately 2.2% lies in the top ten. The sequencing sample was made of PBMCs. The receptors here all came from a female donor in good health and CMV-seronegative.

The chain combines TRBV7-9 with TRBJ2-3; D is unclear. CDR3 length equals 19 residues. Trimming cost V 5 bases and J 0 bases, with 24 bases left between them. Germline values: CDR1 SEHNR, CDR2 FQNEAQ (reference sequence). Here the CDR3 reads CASSPSSGGMVRSTDTQYF. CDR3 sequence (DNA): TGTGCCAGCAGCCCCAGCTCCGGCGGTATGGTTAGGAGCACAGATACGCAGTATTTT.

The rearrangement links TRBV19 to TRBJ1-2, with D perhaps matching TRBD1 (6 bases). The V gene lost 3 bases and the J gene lost 3 bases, with 11 bases spanning the gap. The germline gives CDR1 LNHDA, CDR2 SQIVND (reference sequence). The CDR3 runs 14 residues. The CDR3 nucleotides are TGTGCCAGTAGTATTGGGCGACAGGACTATGGCTACACCTTC. This encodes CASSIGRQDYGYTF.

The genes are TRBV30 and TRBJ2-7; 8 bases agree with TRBD2. Germline trimming cut 3 bases from V and 2 bases from J; bases unmatched to any gene: 6. Per germline, CDR1 GTSNPN and CDR2 SVGIG (reference sequence). There are 14 residues in the CDR3. In nucleotides, the CDR3 is TGTGCCTGGAGAGATGGCGGGGGGCCCTACGAGCAGTACTTC. Protein: CAWRDGGGPYEQYF. Drawing the rest from reference TRBV30 and TRBJ2-7, the complete variable domain is SQTIHQWPATLVQPVGSPLSLECTVEGTSNPNLYWYRQAAGRGLQLLFYSVGIGQISSEVPQNLSASRPQDRQFILSSKKLLLSDSGFYLCAWRDGGGPYEQYFGPGTRLTVT.

This chain uses TRBV29-1 with TRBJ2-1, with 9 bases matching TRBD1. The germline CDR1 and CDR2 sequences are SQVTM and ANQGSEA. This CDR3 comprises 15 residues. The J segment lost 2 bases and the V segment lost 1 base, leaving 3 bases of the junction unmatched. The CDR3 reads CSVEGRDRAYNEQFF. The CDR3 DNA is TGCAGCGTTGAAGGCAGGGACAGGGCCTACAATGAGCAGTTCTTC.

V usage is TRBV29-1 and J usage is TRBJ2-1; 10 bases align to TRBD1. V was clipped by 6 bases and J by 5 bases; unmatched bases: 10. The CDR3 runs 15 residues. Germline V lookup: CDR1 SQVTM, CDR2 ANQGSEA. This CDR3 reads CSVDLFDRGHNEQFF. The CDR3 DNA is TGCAGCGTCGACCTTTTTGACAGGGGGCACAATGAGCAGTTCTTC.

The chain uses TRBV30 and TRBJ1-4, with D perhaps TRBD1 (6 bases). The CDR3 has 13 amino acids. The V gene's germline CDR1 is GTSNPN and CDR2 SVGIG (reference sequence). The V and J ends lost 1 base and 7 bases respectively, with 10 bases between them. The CDR3 region has the DNA TGTGCCTGGAGTGCGGGGGGCGGTGAAAAACTGTTTTTT. This encodes CAWSAGGGEKLFF. The variable domain in full, with the rest retrieved from reference TRBV30 and TRBJ1-4, is SQTIHQWPATLVQPVGSPLSLECTVEGTSNPNLYWYRQAAGRGLQLLFYSVGIGQISSEVPQNLSASRPQDRQFILSSKKLLLSDSGFYLCAWSAGGGEKLFFGSGTQLSVL.

V is TRBV5-1 and J is TRBJ2-5, with D maybe TRBD1 (5 bases). Germline assignment: CDR1 SGHRS and CDR2 YFSETQ. Trimming stripped 4 bases from V and 7 bases from J, with 11 bases between. This CDR3 is 12 amino acids long. CDR3 in amino acids: CASSTPQGTQYF. The CDR3 DNA follows: TGCGCCAGCAGCACACCTCAGGGGACCCAGTACTTC.

The chain carries TRBV4-3 and TRBJ2-1; 14 bases map to TRBD2. The V gene end was trimmed by 4 bases and the J gene end by 5 bases; junction bases not matched to a gene: 1. Germline values: CDR1 LGHNA, CDR2 YSLEER. CDR3 length equals 15 residues. The CDR3 nucleotides read TGCGCCAGCAGCCGGGGACTAGCGGGGGACAATGAGCAGTTCTTC. It yields the protein CASSRGLAGDNEQFF.

The chain joins TRBV9 to TRBJ1-4, with no clear D. The CDR3 has 13 residues. V lost 0 bases to trimming and J lost 5 bases, with 5 bases between them. CDR1 SGDLS and CDR2 YYNGEE come from the germline V gene. The CDR3 is CASSVGANEKLFF. In DNA, the CDR3 is TGTGCCAGCAGCGTAGGTGCGAATGAAAAACTGTTTTTT.

The chain carries TRBV19 and TRBJ1-4; D unresolved. With 2 bases removed from V and 5 bases from J, the gap between germline ends came to 6 bases. The CDR3 is made up of 13 amino acids. Per germline, CDR1 LNHDA and CDR2 SQIVND (reference sequence). The CDR3: CASSIRGNEKLFF. DNA for the CDR3: TGTGCCAGTAGTATACGAGGGAATGAAAAACTGTTTTTT.

The CDR3 nucleotides read TGTGCCAGCGCCAGGGGAGCGAACTATGGCTACACCTTC. Translating it yields CASARGANYGYTF. This chain connects TRBV6-1 to TRBJ1-2, with D tentatively TRBD1 (6 bases). Trimming removed 8 bases from V and 2 bases from J, with 12 bases in between. This CDR3 is 13 amino acids long. Germline CDR1 is MNHNS and CDR2 is SASEGT.

V usage is TRBV5-1 and J usage is TRBJ2-7, with TRBD1 identical over 7 bases. Germline values: CDR1 SGHRS, CDR2 YFSETQ. The CDR3 length is 15 residues. After removal of 4 bases from V and 0 bases from J, the junction contained 7 bases not matched to a gene. CDR3 sequence reads: CASSPRQGISYEQYF. The CDR3 DNA reads TGCGCCAGCAGCCCCAGACAGGGAATCTCCTACGAGCAGTACTTC. The full variable domain, completed using reference TRBV5-1 and TRBJ2-7, is KAGVTQTPRYLIKTRGQQVTLSCSPISGHRSVSWYQQTPGQGLQFLFEYFSETQRNKGNFPGRFSGRQFSNSRSEMNVSTLELGDSALYLCASSPRQGISYEQYFGPGTRLTVT.

V gene TRBV29-1 combines with J gene TRBJ2-1; 12 positions agree with TRBD1. The V gene's germline CDR1 is SQVTM and CDR2 ANQGSEA. V gave up 8 bases and J gave up 7 bases; unmatched junction bases: 6. This CDR3 is built from 13 residues. CDR3: CSSRDRGLNEQFF. CDR3 DNA sequence: TGCAGCTCTCGGGACAGGGGGCTTAATGAGCAGTTCTTC.

The CDR3 sequence: CATSRAGWGNTEAFF. CDR3 in DNA: TGTGCCACCAGCAGGGCGGGGTGGGGGAACACTGAAGCTTTCTTT. This chain connects TRBV15 to TRBJ1-1; D not certain. The germline V and J ends were trimmed by 3 bases and 1 base, with 12 bases remaining between them. The CDR3 is 15 residues long. In germline, CDR1 is LNHNV, CDR2 YYDKDF (reference sequence).

CDR3 loop: CSVATHYEQYF. CDR3 nucleotides: TGCAGCGTTGCGACACACTACGAGCAGTACTTC. V and J are TRBV29-1 and TRBJ2-7, with D unclear. V was shortened by 4 bases and J by 3 bases, with 7 bases between the two germline ends. The CDR3 has 11 amino acids. Germline-derived CDR1 and CDR2 are SQVTM and ANQGSEA.

The V gene is TRBV7-9, the J gene TRBJ1-3; a possible D gene is TRBD1 (5 bases). Germline lookup yields CDR1 SEHNR and CDR2 FQNEAQ (reference sequence). This CDR3 region has 14 residues. V was trimmed by 6 bases and J by 8 bases, leaving 17 bases between them. The CDR3 nucleotides read TGTGCCAGCAGTTCAAGACAGATACAGGACACCATATATTTT. Translation gives CASSSRQIQDTIYF.

This chain connects TRBV4-1 to TRBJ1-1, with D possibly being TRBD1 (5 bases). V was trimmed by 0 bases and J by 1 base, leaving 12 bases between them. CDR3 length equals 16 residues. Germline CDR1 MGHRA, CDR2 YSYEKL. CDR3 region: CASSQEGTRTNTEAFF. The CDR3 DNA sequence: TGCGCCAGCAGCCAAGAGGGGACTAGGACGAACACTGAAGCTTTCTTT.

V is TRBV5-6 and J is TRBJ1-6; D gene uncertain. From germline, CDR1 is SGHDT and CDR2 YYEEEE. The CDR3 runs 19 residues. V lost 6 bases, J lost 0 bases, and 22 bases lay in between. The DNA of the CDR3 is TGTGCCAGCATCCCCGCATCTGGGGAGTGGGGCTCCTATAATTCACCCCTCCACTTT. Protein product: CASIPASGEWGSYNSPLHF.

Concerning this clone itself: The junction departs from the called germline gene at one end, perhaps through a read error. V usage is TRBV30 and J usage is TRBJ1-1; tentative D call: TRBD1 (6 bases). Germline V gene sequence: CDR1 GTSNPN, CDR2 SVGIG (reference sequence). This CDR3 spans 15 amino acids. CDR3 protein: CAWDSSGESNTEDFF. The CDR3 coding sequence is TGTGCCTGGGACTCATCAGGGGAATCGAACACTGAAGATTTCTTT.

The chain couples TRBV7-9 to TRBJ1-5, with a tentative D call TRBD1 (5 bases). Trimming took 5 bases from V and 4 from J, leaving 12 bases between them. Per the germline V gene, CDR1 is SEHNR and CDR2 is FQNEAQ (reference sequence). The CDR3 is made up of 14 amino acids. In DNA form, the CDR3 reads TGTGCCAGCAGCCTAGGGACGGGGAATCAGCCCCAGCATTTT. Protein sequence: CASSLGTGNQPQHF. The whole variable domain, filled in from reference TRBV7-9 and TRBJ1-5, reads DTGVSQNPRHKITKRGQNVTFRCDPISEHNRLYWYRQTLGQGPEFLTYFQNEAQLEKSRLLSDRFSAERPKGSFSTLEIQRTEQGDSAMYLCASSLGTGNQPQHFGDGTRLSIL.